A single sample gave rise to the 27 T cell receptor beta chains below, sequenced in a study of post-analysis software for immune sequencing data. Carried by the TCR beta cDNA libraries were unique molecular identifiers. TCRdb reanalysed the PCR reads using MiXCR and keeps one entry per CDR3 protein. The repertoire consists of 250,000 to 300,000 distinct CDR3 sequences, with around 34% occurring once and the leading ten covering around 5.2%. Study conclusions and caveats: TRBV5-6, TRBV5-1 and TRBV20-1 belonged to a set of about five TRBV segments that were more frequent in patients than controls.

Their recognized antigens are unknown. The sequencing sample was made of blood. These receptors were taken from a girl aged 10 to 17 with multiple sclerosis.

This clonotype was seen repeatedly, ten times or more. The chain employs TRBV18 and TRBJ2-5; D unresolved. CDR3 length: 15 amino acids. With 0 bases removed from V and 2 bases from J, the gap between germline ends came to 10 bases. Germline CDR1 KGHSH, CDR2 LQKENI. DNA for the CDR3: TGTGCCAGCTCACCACCGGGGTTGGGGCAAGAGACCCAGTACTTC. It yields the protein CASSPPGLGQETQYF.

This clonotype was found many times. The chain couples TRBV3-1 to TRBJ2-5; D unclear. Germline CDR1 LGHDT, CDR2 YNNKEL (reference sequence). This CDR3 has 14 amino acids. The V end was cut by 4 bases, the J end by 2 bases, with 11 bases between. The DNA for the CDR3 is TGTGCCAGCAGCCCCCGCCCCAGACAAGAGACCCAGTACTTC. Translation: CASSPRPRQETQYF.

The rearrangement links TRBV20-1 to TRBJ2-1; tentative D call: TRBD1 (6 bases). Trimming removed 3 bases at V and 9 bases at J, with 24 bases between. The CDR3 has 16 residues. Germline-derived CDR1 and CDR2 are DFQATT and SNEGSKA (reference sequence). This CDR3 is CSASDSLVGGGGEQFF. The CDR3 coding sequence is TGCAGTGCTAGTGACAGTTTAGTCGGTGGGGGCGGTGAGCAGTTCTTC.

This clonotype was seen many times. The CDR3 here is CASSLQILRGQETQYF. In nucleotides, the CDR3 is TGCGCCAGCAGCCTACAAATACTGAGGGGGCAAGAGACCCAGTACTTC. The genes are TRBV4-1 and TRBJ2-5; TRBD1 might be the D (6 bases). The CDR3 consists of 16 residues. The V end lost 4 bases, the J end lost 2 bases, and 17 bases lay between the germline ends. The V gene's germline CDR1 is MGHRA and CDR2 YSYEKL.

Of note for this clonotype: A much larger clone sits a single nucleotide away, making a read error possible. This CDR3 is CVSPRGQKEDTQYF. The CDR3 coding sequence is TGTGTCAGCCCCCGAGGGCAAAAAGAAGATACGCAGTATTTT. This chain links TRBV6-1 with TRBJ2-3, with a possible D match to TRBD2 (5 bases). The CDR3 runs to 14 residues. Germline assignment: CDR1 MNHNS and CDR2 SASEGT.

This clonotype was counted ten times or more. This chain links TRBV25-1 with TRBJ1-6, with D tentatively TRBD1 (6 bases). The germline gives CDR1 MGHDK, CDR2 SYGVNS. Trimming cost V 4 bases and J 8 bases, with 9 bases left between them. The CDR3 is 13 residues long. CDR3 in DNA: TGTGCCAGCAGTGGCGCAGGGGATTCACCCCTCCACTTT. It is translated as CASSGAGDSPLHF.

This clonotype was seen at least ten times. The chain has TRBV11-3 and TRBJ2-3; TRBD2 aligns across 8 bases. The CDR3 contains 18 residues. With V trimmed by 5 bases and J by 4 bases, 17 bases remained unmatched. The germline V gene encodes CDR1 SGHNT and CDR2 YENEEA. This chain's CDR3 is CASSPRRGAGEVADTQYF. The DNA of the CDR3 is TGTGCCAGCAGCCCCCGGCGGGGAGCGGGAGAGGTTGCAGATACGCAGTATTTT.

This clonotype was detected a few times. Since a much larger clone is just one base distant, this may be a read error. The chain carries TRBV20-1 and TRBJ2-7; D is uncertain. Trimming left V 6 bases short and J 3 bases short, with 12 bases between. Germline lookup yields CDR1 DFQATT and CDR2 SNEGSKA (reference sequence). This CDR3 contains 12 residues. As DNA, the CDR3 is TGCAGTGCGCCGATTGCTAGCTACGAGCAGTACTTC. It translates to CSAPIASYEQYF.

This clonotype was detected only a few times. The chain uses TRBV24-1 and TRBJ2-2; 9 bases are shared with TRBD1. The germline V gene encodes CDR1 KGHDR and CDR2 SFDVKD. With 8 bases clipped from V and 4 bases from J, the junction kept 4 bases outside the gene matches. This CDR3 has 14 residues. This chain's CDR3 is CATKDRGGTGELFF. CDR3 DNA: TGTGCCACCAAGGACAGGGGTGGCACCGGGGAGCTGTTTTTT.

This clonotype was observed many times. The chain is built from TRBV15 and TRBJ2-1, with 8 bases matching TRBD2. Germline CDR1 LNHNV, CDR2 YYDKDF (reference sequence). The CDR3 loop spans 14 amino acids. J gave up 9 bases and V 3 bases, and 7 bases lay outside the gene matches. Here the CDR3 DNA reads TGTGCCACCAGCAGGAGCGGGGGACAAGTTGAGCAGTTCTTC. It yields the protein CATSRSGGQVEQFF.

This clonotype was detected many times. V usage is TRBV27 and J usage is TRBJ2-1; TRBD2 aligns across 9 bases. The CDR3 spans 13 residues. Per the germline V gene, CDR1 is MNHEY and CDR2 is SMNVEV (reference sequence). V lost 7 bases, J lost 10 bases, and 8 bases stayed unmatched. CDR3 DNA: TGTGCCAGCACCGGGACTAGCACGTCGGAGCAGTTCTTC. Amino acids: CASTGTSTSEQFF.

This clonotype was recorded at least ten times. The chain has TRBV11-2 and TRBJ1-1; D possibly corresponds to TRBD1 (5 bases). The V and J ends lost 4 bases and 7 bases respectively, with 16 bases between them. The CDR3 sequence is 14 residues long. Germline CDR1 is SGHAT and CDR2 is FQNNGV. CDR3 bases: TGTGCCAGCAGCTCGACGAGGGGACCGAATGAAGCTTTCTTT. It specifies CASSSTRGPNEAFF.

In the case of this clonotype: A much larger clone lies one base from this, so it may be a read error. This chain joins TRBV6-6 and TRBJ1-5; 7 positions agree with TRBD1. The CDR3 totals 15 residues. The germline CDR1 and CDR2 sequences are MNHNY and SVGAGI (reference sequence). Here the CDR3 reads CAGSYLTGQGSPQHF. CDR3 sequence (DNA): TGTGCCGGCAGTTACTTGACAGGGCAAGGGAGCCCCCAGCATTTT.

This clonotype was detected ten times or more. The chain has TRBV6-6 and TRBJ2-6, with a possible D match to TRBD1 (5 bases). The CDR3 sequence is 16 residues long. Trimming stripped 8 bases from V and 1 base from J, with 15 bases between. The germline CDR1 and CDR2 sequences are MNHNY and SVGAGI (reference sequence). CDR3 bases: TGTGCCAGCGCTGGGGCTGCACGGTCTGGGGCCAACGTCCTGACTTTC. Encoded protein: CASAGAARSGANVLTF.

The sample holds one count of this clonotype. V and J are TRBV5-1 and TRBJ2-7, with TRBD1 matching over 10 bases. With V trimmed by 0 bases and J by 6 bases, 9 bases remained unmatched. Looked up from germline, CDR1 is SGHRS and CDR2 is YFSETQ. This CDR3 has 16 residues. CDR3 in amino acids: CASSLADRGTFGEQYF. DNA of the CDR3: TGCGCCAGCAGCTTGGCGGACAGGGGGACTTTCGGCGAGCAGTACTTC.

This clonotype was seen ten or more times. The chain couples TRBV6-5 to TRBJ1-2, with 7 bases aligning to TRBD1. V lost 6 bases, J lost 4 bases, and 5 bases stayed unmatched. This CDR3 region has 13 residues. Germline values: CDR1 MNHEY, CDR2 SVGAGI. The CDR3 spells CASRPDRLYGYTF. Written as DNA, the CDR3 is TGTGCCAGCAGACCGGACAGGCTCTATGGCTACACCTTC.

V is TRBV5-1 and J is TRBJ2-1; 8 bases are shared with TRBD2. The V gene's germline CDR1 is SGHRS and CDR2 YFSETQ. The V gene end was trimmed by 5 bases and the J gene end by 2 bases; junction bases not matched to a gene: 9. The CDR3 consists of 16 residues. This chain's CDR3 is CASRTRGGAAYNEQFF. CDR3 sequence (DNA): TGCGCCAGCAGGACTCGGGGGGGGGCTGCCTACAATGAGCAGTTCTTC.

This clonotype was counted between two and nine times. This clone may be a read error of a much larger clone one base away. The rearrangement links TRBV9 to TRBJ2-3, with D maybe TRBD2 (6 bases). Trimming pared 5 bases from V and 7 bases from J, leaving 17 bases between. The CDR3 runs to 14 residues. CDR1 is SGDLS and CDR2 is YYNGEE in the germline V gene. The DNA for the CDR3 is TGTGCCAGCAGTGGCGGGGTGAGTCCGAATACGCAGTATTTT. The encoded protein is CASSGGVSPNTQYF.

V usage is TRBV20-1 and J usage is TRBJ1-2; 8 positions match TRBD1. The CDR3 totals 13 residues. Germline CDR1 and CDR2: DFQATT and SNEGSKA (reference sequence). Trimming at V came to 0 bases and at J to 8 bases, leaving 5 bases not matched to a gene. The CDR3 is CSAREQGVGGYTF. In DNA form, the CDR3 reads TGCAGTGCTAGAGAACAGGGGGTAGGCGGCTACACCTTC.

This clonotype came up a few times. This chain uses TRBV5-1 with TRBJ1-4; D uncertain. V lost 0 bases, J lost 8 bases, and 14 bases lay in between. CDR1 and CDR2 from the germline V gene are SGHRS and YFSETQ. This CDR3 has 15 residues. The CDR3 nucleotides read TGCGCCAGCAGCTTGGACGGCGGTATGAGGGAAAAACTGTTTTTT. Residues: CASSLDGGMREKLFF.

The sample holds many counts of this clonotype. CDR3 DNA sequence: TGTGCCAGCAGTTACCGTGTCCCCACGGCAGATACGCAGTATTTT. It encodes CASSYRVPTADTQYF. This chain joins TRBV6-5 and TRBJ2-3, with D unresolved. The V gene's germline CDR1 is MNHEY and CDR2 SVGAGI. Trimming shortened V by 2 bases and J by 4 bases, and 13 bases separated the two germline ends. This CDR3 is 15 amino acids long.

This clonotype was picked up a small number of times. V and J are TRBV5-1 and TRBJ1-1, with D perhaps matching TRBD1 (6 bases). CDR1 is SGHRS, CDR2 YFSETQ, per germline. The CDR3 sequence is 19 residues long. The germline V and J ends were trimmed by 1 base and 0 bases, with 22 bases remaining between them. This CDR3 is CASSLRGDTMGALNTEAFF. DNA of the CDR3: TGCGCCAGCAGCTTGCGGGGCGATACCATGGGGGCTCTGAACACTGAAGCTTTCTTT. The complete variable domain, with remaining parts taken from reference TRBV5-1 and TRBJ1-1, reads KAGVTQTPRYLIKTRGQQVTLSCSPISGHRSVSWYQQTPGQGLQFLFEYFSETQRNKGNFPGRFSGRQFSNSRSEMNVSTLELGDSALYLCASSLRGDTMGALNTEAFFGQGTRLTVV.

This clonotype was found many times. This rearrangement joins TRBV12-3 or TRBV12-4 to TRBJ2-3; D unclear. Trimming took 2 bases from V and 4 from J, leaving 4 bases between them. CDR3 size: 12 residues. Written as DNA, the CDR3 is TGTGCCAGCAGTTTATCAGCAGATACGCAGTATTTT. Protein: CASSLSADTQYF.

The chain carries TRBV29-1 and TRBJ2-1, with D possibly TRBD2 on 5 matching bases. V dropped 5 bases and J dropped 2 bases, with 7 bases sitting between them. The CDR3 totals 12 residues. The V gene's germline CDR1 is SQVTM and CDR2 ANQGSEA. The CDR3 DNA reads TGCAGCGTTACCGGGACCTACAATGAGCAGTTCTTC. Protein product: CSVTGTYNEQFF.

On this clonotype itself: A much larger clone differs from this one at a single base, so this may be a read error. This sequence joins TRBV29-1 and TRBJ1-1; D ambiguous. The CDR3 loop spans 13 amino acids. The germline CDR1 and CDR2 sequences are SQVTM and ANQGSEA. V lost 4 bases and J 0 bases, leaving 9 bases between the germline ends. The CDR3 loop reads CSVGPQMNTEAFF. DNA for the CDR3: TGCAGCGTTGGCCCACAGATGAACACTGAAGCTTTCTTT.

V usage is TRBV6-1 and J usage is TRBJ1-2; D is unclear. There are 17 residues in the CDR3. The V end was cut by 3 bases, the J end by 2 bases, with 19 bases between. Germline lookup yields CDR1 MNHNS and CDR2 SASEGT. The CDR3 sequence is CASSELPEGRSNYGYTF. The CDR3 DNA reads TGTGCCAGCAGTGAGCTCCCCGAAGGGCGCAGCAACTATGGCTACACCTTC.

The chain employs TRBV29-1 and TRBJ2-3; 7 nucleotides align to TRBD1. The trim removed 7 bases at V and 1 base at J, leaving 8 bases unmatched. The CDR3 has 14 amino acids. Germline V CDR1 and CDR2: SQVTM, ANQGSEA. The CDR3, as DNA: TGCAGCGGGGGGACAGCCCTTGGCACAGATACGCAGTATTTT. This sequence encodes CSGGTALGTDTQYF.